This record concerns one T cell receptor beta chain sequence. Its antigen is unknown. The sample originates from a study of radiotherapy plus CTLA-4 blockade in lung cancer. On the study more broadly: With approximately 33% of patients having disease control, objective responses were seen in under 20%. Broader study findings: Peripheral blood showed expansion of tumor-derived TCR clones after radiotherapy and ipilimumab.

Focal radiation plus CTLA-4 blockade with ipilimumab was administered to patients who had chemo-refractory metastatic non-small-cell lung cancer. Trimming stripped 3 bases from V and 2 bases from J, with 14 bases between. CDR3 length: 16 amino acids. Germline lookup yields CDR1 KGHSH and CDR2 LQKENI. Only in-frame clones appear in the TCRdb table, and some are missing; sequencing was by immunoSEQ multiplex PCR. The sample lists under 55,000 clones; approximately 79% were seen once. V and J are TRBV18 and TRBJ1-3; possible D gene TRBD1, 6 bases. This TCR was sampled from a human donor with non-small cell lung cancer who had a partial response to radiotherapy plus ipilimumab. The sequencing used peripheral blood, collected from a patient treated with radiotherapy plus ipilimumab. The CDR3 is CASSPDSPMPGNTIYF. CDR3 nucleotides: TGTGCCAGCTCACCGGACAGTCCCATGCCTGGAAACACCATATATTTT.